This TCR beta chain is from a study of TIL therapy for anti-PD-1-resistant metastatic lung cancer. As for the study in general: Patients had a median age of approximately 50 years (range 38-75). By whole-exome sequencing, median non-synonymous tumor mutation burden was roughly 1.6 mutations per megabase.

The CDR3 contains 15 residues. V lost 5 bases to trimming and J lost 4 bases, with 15 bases between them. Germline loops: CDR1 SGHAT, CDR2 FQNNGV. The libraries were made with immunoSEQ v3. Here immunoSEQ multiplex PCR was the method, and the copy in TCRdb shows in-frame clones only, minus some. The repertoire holds more than 90,000 clones, with about three fifths as singletons. Stated time point: pre-treatment sample, taken before nivolumab and TIL therapy. The tumor samples were excised metastases, mostly pleural nodules or supraclavicular lymph nodes. The sequences come from tumor tissue, collected at baseline. The receptor comes from a person between 30 and 80 years old with non-small cell lung cancer. The rearrangement joins TRBV11-2 to TRBJ2-1; D may be TRBD1 (6 bases). As DNA, the CDR3 is TGTGCCAGCAGCACAAAGGACAGCGCTTACAATGAGCAGTTCTTC. Amino acids: CASSTKDSAYNEQFF.